This entry lists 22 T cell receptor beta chains sequenced from one sample in a study of blood T cell repertoires in COVID-19. Generated by immunoSEQ multiplex PCR, the TCRdb table keeps only in-frame clones and is missing some. The sample shows 70,000 or so clones, 90% of them seen only once. The sample comprised peripheral blood. These receptors were taken from a man aged 45-65 years with acute or convalescent COVID-19.

This sequence joins TRBV20-1 and TRBJ2-3; 7 nucleotides match TRBD1. Germline V CDR1 and CDR2: DFQATT, SNEGSKA (reference sequence). The V and J ends lost 3 bases and 3 bases, in that order; junction bases with no gene match: 9. This CDR3 comprises 15 residues. This CDR3 reads CSASPPGGVTDTQYF. As DNA, the CDR3 is TGCAGTGCTAGTCCCCCAGGGGGAGTGACAGATACGCAGTATTTT.

The J gene is TRBJ2-5, the V gene TRBV7-9; TRBD1 matches 7 bases. CDR3 length: 16 residues. The V gene end was trimmed by 5 bases and the J gene end by 1 base; junction bases not matched to a gene: 10. The germline V gene encodes CDR1 SEHNR and CDR2 FQNEAQ (reference sequence). The CDR3 spells CASSPPRDSFQETQYF. The CDR3 DNA sequence: TGTGCCAGCAGCCCCCCCCGGGACAGTTTCCAAGAGACCCAGTACTTC.

V and J are TRBV19 and TRBJ2-5; a weak D match, TRBD2 (7 bases). The V end was cut by 7 bases, the J end by 5 bases, with 20 bases between. The length of the CDR3 is 15 residues. Germline V gives CDR1 LNHDA, CDR2 SQIVND (reference sequence). The CDR3 sequence is CASKEAGEGRETQYF. DNA for the CDR3: TGTGCCAGTAAGGAAGCAGGGGAGGGCCGGGAGACCCAGTACTTC.

The CDR3 nucleotides read TGTGCCAGCAGCTTGATAGGGACAGATGAAAAACTGTTTTTT. It encodes CASSLIGTDEKLFF. The gene calls are TRBV11-2 and TRBJ1-4; TRBD1 matches at 7 bases. CDR3 length: 14 amino acids. Germline CDR1 and CDR2: SGHAT and FQNNGV. Losses at the gene ends were 3 bases for V and 6 bases for J; bases not matched to a gene: 4.

On this clone: The junction differs from germline at one of its ends, possibly a read error. The chain uses TRBV30 and TRBJ1-3; D not certain. The germline V gene has CDR1 GTSNPN and CDR2 SVGIG (reference sequence). The CDR3 is made up of 13 amino acids. CDR3 region: CARSVSSGNTIYF. The CDR3 coding sequence is TGTGCCCGGAGTGTCAGCTCTGGAAACACCATATATTTT.

The chain employs TRBV11-2 and TRBJ1-2; unclear D gene. The CDR3 sequence is 13 residues long. CDR1 and CDR2 from the germline V gene are SGHAT and FQNNGV. V lost 4 bases to trimming and J lost 2 bases, with 8 bases between them. CDR3 region: CASSSPRNYGYTF. CDR3 nucleotide sequence: TGTGCCAGCAGCTCACCCAGGAACTATGGCTACACCTTC.

The chain links TRBV7-9 to TRBJ1-1; the D is unclear. Trimming removed 5 bases from V and 0 bases from J, with 7 bases in between. The CDR3 contains 13 residues. Germline loops: CDR1 SEHNR, CDR2 FQNEAQ (reference sequence). CDR3 in DNA: TGTGCCAGCAGCACGGGGTTGAACACTGAAGCTTTCTTT. Translation: CASSTGLNTEAFF.

This chain connects TRBV4-2 to TRBJ1-1; 10 bases align to TRBD1. This CDR3 is 16 amino acids long. V was pared by 5 bases and J by 2 bases, with 8 bases of the junction left unmatched. Germline lookup yields CDR1 LGHNA and CDR2 YNFKEQ. The CDR3 bases are TGTGCCAGCAGCTCCGGGACAGGGGTTCTCAACACTGAAGCTTTCTTT. Translation: CASSSGTGVLNTEAFF.

The chain combines TRBV19 with TRBJ2-1, with D possibly TRBD2 on 5 matching bases. Germline CDR1 reads LNHDA; CDR2 reads SQIVND (reference sequence). This CDR3 is 13 amino acids long. V was cut by 3 bases and J by 8 bases, with 11 bases left in between. This CDR3 reads CASSITGSDEQFF. CDR3 DNA: TGTGCCAGTAGTATCACGGGGAGCGATGAGCAGTTCTTC.

The chain links TRBV7-9 to TRBJ1-3; no definite D call. The V gene lost 3 bases and the J gene lost 2 bases, with 8 bases spanning the gap. The CDR3 runs to 14 residues. Germline loops: CDR1 SEHNR, CDR2 FQNEAQ (reference sequence). The CDR3 sequence: CASSFLLAGNTIYF. The CDR3 DNA is TGTGCCAGCAGCTTCTTGCTAGCTGGAAACACCATATATTTT.

The chain links TRBV5-1 to TRBJ2-3, with D possibly TRBD1 on 6 matching bases. CDR1 is SGHRS, CDR2 YFSETQ, per germline. The CDR3 totals 15 residues. V dropped 2 bases and J dropped 2 bases, with 12 bases sitting between them. The chain's CDR3 is CASSLGRGLTDTQYF. For the CDR3, the DNA is TGCGCCAGCAGCTTAGGCAGGGGCCTCACAGATACGCAGTATTTT.

This chain connects TRBV7-2 to TRBJ2-5; the D gene is possibly TRBD1 (5 bases). This CDR3 contains 14 residues. Trimming removed 4 bases from V and 2 bases from J, with 11 bases in between. From germline, CDR1 is SGHTA and CDR2 FQGNSA. The CDR3 nucleotides read TGTGCCAGCAGCTGGTCAGGGTTACAAGAGACCCAGTACTTC. This translates into CASSWSGLQETQYF.

The V gene is TRBV7-8, the J gene TRBJ2-5; 10 bases are shared with TRBD2. V dropped 5 bases and J dropped 1; count of bases not matched to a gene: 4. Germline assignment: CDR1 SGHVS and CDR2 FQNEAQ. CDR3 length: 15 amino acids. This CDR3 reads CASSDGLAAQETQYF. Written as DNA, the CDR3 is TGTGCCAGCAGCGACGGACTAGCGGCCCAAGAGACCCAGTACTTC.

This clone appeared once. The rearrangement links TRBV24-1 to TRBJ2-3; D gene ambiguous. In germline, CDR1 is KGHDR, CDR2 SFDVKD. V was shortened by 10 bases and J by 7 bases, with 14 bases between the two germline ends. The CDR3 has 12 amino acids. The CDR3: CATADYSNTQYF. Written as DNA, the CDR3 is TGTGCCACAGCCGATTATTCAAATACGCAGTATTTT.

This chain connects TRBV19 to TRBJ1-5; D is perhaps TRBD1 (5 bases). V shed 3 bases and J shed 2 bases, with 8 bases lying between them. This CDR3 region has 14 residues. Germline V gene lookup returns CDR1 LNHDA and CDR2 SQIVND (reference sequence). CDR3 nucleotides: TGTGCCAGTAGTATGGGACTTGGCAATCAGCCCCAGCATTTT. Its translation: CASSMGLGNQPQHF.

This chain connects TRBV4-3 to TRBJ2-1, with D possibly being TRBD1 (5 bases). V was shortened by 0 bases and J by 6 bases, with 15 bases between the two germline ends. The germline V gene encodes CDR1 LGHNA and CDR2 YSLEER. This CDR3 comprises 16 residues. The CDR3 sequence: CASSQDRGAASNEQFF. The CDR3 DNA is TGCGCCAGCAGCCAAGATAGGGGCGCAGCATCCAATGAGCAGTTCTTC.

The gene calls are TRBV5-6 and TRBJ2-1, with 9 bases matching TRBD1. Germline V CDR1 and CDR2: SGHDT, YYEEEE. CDR3 length equals 13 residues. The ends lost 4 bases at V and 6 bases at J; junction bases unmatched: 2. As DNA, the CDR3 is TGTGCCAGCAGCAGGACAGGGGTCAATGAGCAGTTCTTC. The encoded protein is CASSRTGVNEQFF.

J is TRBJ2-2 and V is TRBV5-1; maybe TRBD2 (5 bases). Trimming took off 0 bases at V and 7 bases at J, with 10 bases between the two ends. The CDR3 has 14 residues. Germline V gene lookup returns CDR1 SGHRS and CDR2 YFSETQ. The CDR3 reads CASSLGSDYGELFF. The CDR3 nucleotides read TGCGCCAGCAGCTTGGGTAGCGACTACGGGGAGCTGTTTTTT.

Here the CDR3 DNA reads TGTGCCAGCAGCCGAGCTGGGACTAGCGGTTTCTACGAGCAGTACTTC. Protein sequence: CASSRAGTSGFYEQYF. The V gene is TRBV5-5, the J gene TRBJ2-7, with 11 bases matching TRBD2. Unmatched junction bases numbered 9, after V lost 4 bases and J lost 3 bases. This CDR3 spans 16 amino acids. Germline CDR1 is SGHKS and CDR2 is YYEKEE (reference sequence).

This sequence joins TRBV27 and TRBJ1-5; TRBD1 is a possible D gene (6 bases). Deletions cut 3 bases from V and 1 base from J, with 10 bases between. Germline V CDR1 and CDR2: MNHEY, SMNVEV (reference sequence). The length of the CDR3 is 15 residues. The CDR3 sequence: CASSLTGWSNQPQHF. In nucleotides, the CDR3 is TGTGCCAGCAGTTTGACAGGATGGAGCAATCAGCCCCAGCATTTT.

The chain has TRBV5-4 and TRBJ1-2; TRBD1 matches at 7 bases. V dropped 1 base and J dropped 4; count of bases not matched to a gene: 7. Germline lookup yields CDR1 SGHNT and CDR2 YYREEE (reference sequence). The CDR3 loop spans 15 amino acids. The CDR3 spells CASSLRSDRAYGYTF. CDR3 nucleotide sequence: TGTGCCAGCAGCTTGCGCTCCGACAGGGCCTATGGCTACACCTTC.

The rearrangement uses TRBV4-2 and TRBJ2-7; possibly TRBD1 for D (6 bases). The germline V and J ends were trimmed by 1 base and 4 bases, with 14 bases remaining between them. This CDR3 spans 15 amino acids. In germline, CDR1 is LGHNA, CDR2 YNFKEQ. In DNA form, the CDR3 reads TGTGCCAGCAGCCAAGCTGAGGGACAAACGTACGAGCAGTACTTC. Its protein product is CASSQAEGQTYEQYF.